This is a list of T cell receptor beta chains from one sample in a study of CD8 T cells in Susac syndrome. MiXCR, applied by TCRdb to the immunoSEQ multiplex PCR reads, yields one record per CDR3 protein. The sample shows around 140,000 distinct CDR3 sequences, 95% of them seen only once. The sample comprised CD4+ T cells from PBMCs. The receptors were sampled from a human donor with Susac syndrome. The CDR3 runs from the conserved cysteine through the conserved F or W. D genes are given only for firm matches. Rows may omit the clone size; those that give it use once, few, many or a size class.

CDR3: CASSLLAGQGAEEQYF
DNA: TGTGCCAGCAGTTTATTAGCGGGACAGGGGGCGGAGGAGCAGTACTTC
V: TRBV27
J: TRBJ2-7
D: TRBD1
size: -

CDR3: CASSLNRRSPLHF
DNA: TGTGCCAGCAGTTTAAATCGTCGATCACCCCTCCACTTT
V: TRBV12-3/TRBV12-4
J: TRBJ1-6
D: -
size: -

CDR3: CASSPDSGYGYTF
DNA: TGTGCCAGCTCACCAGACAGTGGCTATGGCTACACCTTC
V: TRBV18
J: TRBJ1-2
D: -
size: -

CDR3: CAWSPGLASTDTQYF
DNA: TGTGCCTGGTCCCCGGGACTAGCGAGCACAGATACGCAGTATTTT
V: TRBV30
J: TRBJ2-3
D: TRBD2
size: -

CDR3: CASSLGTPTNYGYTF
DNA: TGTGCCAGCAGTTTAGGGACACCTACTAACTATGGCTACACCTTC
V: TRBV2
J: TRBJ1-2
D: -
size: -

CDR3: CSAKGLAEVYEQFF
DNA: TGCAGTGCTAAAGGACTAGCGGAAGTCTATGAGCAGTTCTTC
V: TRBV20-1
J: TRBJ2-1
D: TRBD2
size: -

CDR3: CASSPGQGLMNTEAFF
DNA: TGCGCCAGCAGCCCCGGACAGGGACTCATGAACACTGAAGCTTTCTTT
V: TRBV5-1
J: TRBJ1-1
D: TRBD1
size: -

CDR3: CSARERPANGYTF
DNA: TGCAGTGCTAGAGAAAGACCGGCCAATGGCTACACCTTC
V: TRBV20-1
J: TRBJ1-2
D: -
size: -

CDR3: CASSLLRTAQETQYF
DNA: TGTGCTAGCAGCTTACTCAGGACAGCCCAAGAGACCCAGTACTTC
V: TRBV7-7
J: TRBJ2-5
D: -
size: -

CDR3: CAWSVLMEGSGYTF
DNA: TGTGCCTGGAGTGTACTTATGGAAGGGTCCGGCTACACCTTC
V: TRBV30
J: TRBJ1-2
D: -
size: -

CDR3: CSARAPGGFKADTQYF
DNA: TGCAGTGCTAGAGCACCGGGGGGCTTTAAGGCAGATACGCAGTATTTT
V: TRBV20-1
J: TRBJ2-3
D: -
size: once

CDR3: CSVSPSGSGNEQFF
DNA: TGCAGCGTCTCCCCTAGCGGGAGTGGTAATGAGCAGTTCTTC
V: TRBV29-1
J: TRBJ2-1
D: TRBD2
size: -

CDR3: CASTTGTDYEQYF
DNA: TGTGCCAGCACCACCGGGACAGATTACGAGCAGTACTTC
V: TRBV6-5
J: TRBJ2-7
D: TRBD1
size: -

CDR3: CASSPRREPQYF
DNA: TGTGCCAGCAGCCCACGGAGGGAGCCGCAGTACTTC
V: TRBV28
J: TRBJ2-7
D: -
size: -

CDR3: CASSYVVSSYNEQFF
DNA: TGTGCCAGCAGTTACGTAGTGAGCTCCTACAATGAGCAGTTCTTC
V: TRBV6-2/TRBV6-3
J: TRBJ2-1
D: -
size: -

CDR3: CAWSASGVSTDTQYF
DNA: TGTGCCTGGAGTGCTAGCGGGGTGAGCACAGATACGCAGTATTTT
V: TRBV30
J: TRBJ2-3
D: TRBD2
size: -

CDR3: CAWSVQGGIYGYTF
DNA: TGTGCCTGGAGTGTCCAGGGAGGTATCTATGGCTACACCTTC
V: TRBV30
J: TRBJ1-2
D: -
size: -

CDR3: CSVALGTEAFF
DNA: TGCAGCGTCGCACTCGGCACTGAAGCTTTCTTT
V: TRBV29-1
J: TRBJ1-1
D: -
size: few

CDR3: CSARDPSGIRAEQFF
DNA: TGCAGTGCTAGAGATCCTAGCGGGATACGTGCTGAGCAGTTCTTC
V: TRBV20-1
J: TRBJ2-1
D: TRBD2
size: -

CDR3: CASSSRGLGAKNIQYF
DNA: TGCGCCAGCAGCTCCCGAGGGTTGGGAGCCAAAAACATTCAGTACTTC
V: TRBV5-1
J: TRBJ2-4
D: -
size: -

CDR3: CASSLTGQGVGYNEQFF
DNA: TGTGCCAGCAGCTTAACTGGACAGGGGGTGGGTTACAATGAGCAGTTCTTC
V: TRBV7-3
J: TRBJ2-1
D: TRBD1
size: -

CDR3: CASSLRGTYEQYF
DNA: TGTGCCAGCAGTTTGCGCGGGACCTACGAGCAGTACTTC
V: TRBV12-3/TRBV12-4
J: TRBJ2-7
D: -
size: -

CDR3: CASSRWGGMNEQFF
DNA: TGTGCCAGCAGCCGGTGGGGAGGGATGAATGAGCAGTTCTTC
V: TRBV7-9
J: TRBJ2-1
D: TRBD2
size: -

CDR3: CASSPRGRTEAFF
DNA: TGTGCCAGCTCGCCCAGGGGTAGGACTGAAGCTTTCTTT
V: TRBV18
J: TRBJ1-1
D: -
size: -

CDR3: CSARVTEAFF
DNA: TGCAGTGCTAGGGTTACTGAAGCTTTCTTT
V: TRBV20-1
J: TRBJ1-1
D: -
size: once

CDR3: CAWSLGFYGYTF
DNA: TGTGCCTGGAGTTTGGGATTCTATGGCTACACCTTC
V: TRBV30
J: TRBJ1-2
D: -
size: once

CDR3: CASRPRDSPLHF
DNA: TGTGCCAGCAGACCCCGGGATTCACCCCTCCACTTT
V: TRBV28
J: TRBJ1-6
D: -
size: -

CDR3: CASSLQGSNQPQHF
DNA: TGTGCCAGCAGTTTACAGGGTAGCAATCAGCCCCAGCATTTT
V: TRBV12-3/TRBV12-4
J: TRBJ1-5
D: -
size: few

CDR3: CASSKRAVEGTYEQYF
DNA: TGTGCCAGCAGTAAACGAGCGGTCGAAGGGACCTACGAGCAGTACTTC
V: TRBV12-3/TRBV12-4
J: TRBJ2-7
D: -
size: -

CDR3: CATRGSPGQGGTGELFF
DNA: TGTGCCACCAGAGGATCCCCGGGACAGGGCGGCACCGGGGAGCTGTTTTTT
V: TRBV15
J: TRBJ2-2
D: TRBD1
size: -

CDR3: CASSGTSGGYNEQFF
DNA: TGTGCCAGCAGCGGGACTAGCGGGGGTTACAATGAGCAGTTCTTC
V: TRBV4-2
J: TRBJ2-1
D: TRBD2
size: -

CDR3: CASSLAGNPTYGYTF
DNA: TGTGCCAGCAGCTTAGCCGGGAACCCCACCTATGGCTACACCTTC
V: TRBV7-9
J: TRBJ1-2
D: -
size: -